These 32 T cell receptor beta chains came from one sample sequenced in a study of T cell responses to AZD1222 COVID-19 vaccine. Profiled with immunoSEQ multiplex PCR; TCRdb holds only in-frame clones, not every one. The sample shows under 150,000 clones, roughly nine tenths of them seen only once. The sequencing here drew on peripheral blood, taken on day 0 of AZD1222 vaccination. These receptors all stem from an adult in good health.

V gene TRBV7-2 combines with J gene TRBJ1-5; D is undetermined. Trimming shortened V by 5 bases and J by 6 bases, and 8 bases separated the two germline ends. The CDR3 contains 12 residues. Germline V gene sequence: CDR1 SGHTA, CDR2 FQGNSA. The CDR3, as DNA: TGTGCCAGCAGCACTACGGGTCAGCCCCAGCATTTT. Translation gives CASSTTGQPQHF.

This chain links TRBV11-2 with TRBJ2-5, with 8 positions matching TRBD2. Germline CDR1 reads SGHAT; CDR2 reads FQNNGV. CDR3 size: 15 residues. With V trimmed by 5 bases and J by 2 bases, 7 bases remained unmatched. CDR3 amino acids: CASSELLAAQETQYF. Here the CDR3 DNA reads TGTGCCAGCAGCGAGCTACTAGCGGCACAAGAGACCCAGTACTTC.

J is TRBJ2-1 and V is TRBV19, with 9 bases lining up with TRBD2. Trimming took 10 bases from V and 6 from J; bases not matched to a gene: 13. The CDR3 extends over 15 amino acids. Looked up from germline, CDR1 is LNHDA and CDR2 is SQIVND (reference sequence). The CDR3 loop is CAIGGLAGSGNEQFF. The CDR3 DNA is TGTGCCATCGGGGGGCTAGCGGGATCGGGCAATGAGCAGTTCTTC.

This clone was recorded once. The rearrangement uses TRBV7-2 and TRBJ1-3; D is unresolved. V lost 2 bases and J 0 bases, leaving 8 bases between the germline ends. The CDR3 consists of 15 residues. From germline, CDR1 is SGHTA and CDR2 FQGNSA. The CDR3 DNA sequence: TGTGCCAGCAGCTTAATTACCAGCTCTGGAAACACCATATATTTT. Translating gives CASSLITSSGNTIYF.

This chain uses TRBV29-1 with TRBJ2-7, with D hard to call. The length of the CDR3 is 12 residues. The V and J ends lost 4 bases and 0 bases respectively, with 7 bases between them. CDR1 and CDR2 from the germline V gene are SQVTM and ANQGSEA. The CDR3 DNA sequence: TGCAGCGTTGTATCAGGCTCCTACGAGCAGTACTTC. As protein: CSVVSGSYEQYF.

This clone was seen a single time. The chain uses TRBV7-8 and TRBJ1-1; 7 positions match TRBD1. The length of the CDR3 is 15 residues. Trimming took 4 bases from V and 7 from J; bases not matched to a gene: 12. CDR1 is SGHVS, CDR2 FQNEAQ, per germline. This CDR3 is CASSSTGDRALEAFF. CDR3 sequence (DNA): TGTGCCAGCAGCTCAACCGGGGACAGAGCCCTTGAAGCTTTCTTT.

The CDR3 nucleotides read TGTGCCAGCAGCTGGGGGACAGGCCTTTTTTATGGCTACACCTTC. Amino acids: CASSWGTGLFYGYTF. This rearrangement joins TRBV5-4 to TRBJ1-2; 8 bases map to TRBD1. Looked up from germline, CDR1 is SGHNT and CDR2 is YYREEE (reference sequence). V gave up 3 bases and J gave up 5 bases; unmatched junction bases: 9. This CDR3 spans 15 amino acids.

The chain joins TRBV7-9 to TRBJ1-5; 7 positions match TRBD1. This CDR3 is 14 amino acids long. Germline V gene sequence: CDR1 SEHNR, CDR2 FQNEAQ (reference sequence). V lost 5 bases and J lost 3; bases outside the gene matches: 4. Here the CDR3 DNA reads TGTGCCAGCAGCCACAGGGGCACCAATCAGCCCCAGCATTTT. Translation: CASSHRGTNQPQHF.

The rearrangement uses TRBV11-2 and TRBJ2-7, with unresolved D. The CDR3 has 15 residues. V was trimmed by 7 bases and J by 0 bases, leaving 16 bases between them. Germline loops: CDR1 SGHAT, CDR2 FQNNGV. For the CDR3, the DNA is TGTGCCAGCAACGCCACAGCTGACGTCTCCTACGAGCAGTACTTC. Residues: CASNATADVSYEQYF.

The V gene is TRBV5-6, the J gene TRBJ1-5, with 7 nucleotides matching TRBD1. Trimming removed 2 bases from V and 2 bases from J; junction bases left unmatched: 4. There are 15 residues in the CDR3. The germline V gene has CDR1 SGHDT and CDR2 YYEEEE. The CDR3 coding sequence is TGTGCCAGCAGCTTTAGACAGGGCGGCAATCAGCCCCAGCATTTT. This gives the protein CASSFRQGGNQPQHF.

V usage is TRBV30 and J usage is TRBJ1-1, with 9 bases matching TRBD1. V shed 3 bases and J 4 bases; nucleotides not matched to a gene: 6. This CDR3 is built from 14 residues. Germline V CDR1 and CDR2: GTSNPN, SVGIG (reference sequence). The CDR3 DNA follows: TGTGCCTGGAGGCCACAGGGGGCGACCACTGAAGCTTTCTTT. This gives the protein CAWRPQGATTEAFF.

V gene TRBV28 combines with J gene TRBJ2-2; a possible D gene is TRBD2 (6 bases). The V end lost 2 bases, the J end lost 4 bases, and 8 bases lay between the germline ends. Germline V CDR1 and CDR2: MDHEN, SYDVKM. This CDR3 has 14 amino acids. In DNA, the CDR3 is TGTGCCAGCAGTTTAGAGACTAGCACCGGGGAGCTGTTTTTT. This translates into CASSLETSTGELFF.

Here the CDR3 DNA reads TGCGCCAGCAGCAAAAACTGGCAGGGTTCCTACGAGCAGTACTTC. Protein sequence: CASSKNWQGSYEQYF. The chain carries TRBV4-3 and TRBJ2-7, with D perhaps matching TRBD1 (5 bases). The V and J ends lost 5 bases and 1 base respectively, with 15 bases between them. CDR3 length: 15 residues. CDR1 is LGHNA, CDR2 YSLEER, per germline.

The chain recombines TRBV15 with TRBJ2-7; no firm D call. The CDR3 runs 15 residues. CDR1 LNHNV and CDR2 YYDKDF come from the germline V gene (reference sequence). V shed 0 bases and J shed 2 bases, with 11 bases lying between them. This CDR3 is CATSRDKTATYEQYF. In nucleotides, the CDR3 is TGTGCCACCAGCAGAGATAAAACCGCTACCTACGAGCAGTACTTC.

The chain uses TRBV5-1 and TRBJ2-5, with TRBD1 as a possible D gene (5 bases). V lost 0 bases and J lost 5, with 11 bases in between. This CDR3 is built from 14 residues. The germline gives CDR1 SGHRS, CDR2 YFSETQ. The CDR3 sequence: CASSLVVSGETQYF. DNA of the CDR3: TGCGCCAGCAGCTTGGTGGTTTCAGGGGAGACCCAGTACTTC.

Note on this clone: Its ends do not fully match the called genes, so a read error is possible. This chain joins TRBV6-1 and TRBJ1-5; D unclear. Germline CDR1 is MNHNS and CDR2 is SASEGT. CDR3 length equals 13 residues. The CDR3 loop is CASIENYNQPQHF. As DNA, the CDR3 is TGTGCCAGCATTGAAAATTACAATCAGCCCCAGCATTTT.

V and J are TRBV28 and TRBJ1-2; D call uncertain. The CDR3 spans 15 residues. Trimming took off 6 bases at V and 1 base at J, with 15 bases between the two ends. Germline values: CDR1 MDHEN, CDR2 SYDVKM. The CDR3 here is CASRPTDGHNYGYTF. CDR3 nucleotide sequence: TGTGCCAGCAGACCCACTGACGGGCATAACTATGGCTACACCTTC.

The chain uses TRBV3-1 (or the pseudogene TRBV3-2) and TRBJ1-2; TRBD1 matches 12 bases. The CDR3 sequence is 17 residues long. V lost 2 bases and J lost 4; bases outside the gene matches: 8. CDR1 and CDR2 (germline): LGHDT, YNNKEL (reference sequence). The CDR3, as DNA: TGTGCCAGCAGCCAAACCGGGACAGGGGGCTGGTTCTATGGCTACACCTTC. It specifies CASSQTGTGGWFYGYTF.

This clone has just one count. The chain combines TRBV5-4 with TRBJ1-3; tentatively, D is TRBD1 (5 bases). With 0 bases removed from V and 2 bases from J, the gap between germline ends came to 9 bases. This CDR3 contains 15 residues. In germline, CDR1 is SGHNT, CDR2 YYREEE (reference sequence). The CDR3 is CASSLDKGPGNTIYF. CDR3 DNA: TGTGCCAGCAGCTTGGATAAGGGGCCTGGAAACACCATATATTTT. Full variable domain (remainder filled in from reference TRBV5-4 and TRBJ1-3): ETGVTQSPTHLIKTRGQQVTLRCSSQSGHNTVSWYQQALGQGPQFIFQYYREEENGRGNFPPRFSGLQFPNYSSELNVNALELDDSALYLCASSLDKGPGNTIYFGEGSWLTVV.

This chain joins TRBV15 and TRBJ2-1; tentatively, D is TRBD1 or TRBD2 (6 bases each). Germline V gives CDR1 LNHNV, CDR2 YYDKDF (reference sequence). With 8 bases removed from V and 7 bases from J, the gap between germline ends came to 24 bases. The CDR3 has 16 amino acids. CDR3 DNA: TGTGCCACCCCCCAAGGGGGTAGCGGAGTACATAATGAGCAGTTCTTC. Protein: CATPQGGSGVHNEQFF.

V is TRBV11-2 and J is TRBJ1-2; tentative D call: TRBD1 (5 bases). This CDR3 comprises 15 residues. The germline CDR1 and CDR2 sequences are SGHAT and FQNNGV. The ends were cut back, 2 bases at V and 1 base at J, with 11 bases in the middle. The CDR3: CASSLQPGINYGYTF. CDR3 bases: TGTGCCAGCAGCTTACAACCAGGGATTAACTATGGCTACACCTTC. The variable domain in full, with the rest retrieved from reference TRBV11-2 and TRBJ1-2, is EAGVAQSPRYKIIEKRQSVAFWCNPISGHATLYWYQQILGQGPKLLIQFQNNGVVDDSQLPKDRFSAERLKGVDSTLKIQPAKLEDSAVYLCASSLQPGINYGYTFGSGTRLTVV.

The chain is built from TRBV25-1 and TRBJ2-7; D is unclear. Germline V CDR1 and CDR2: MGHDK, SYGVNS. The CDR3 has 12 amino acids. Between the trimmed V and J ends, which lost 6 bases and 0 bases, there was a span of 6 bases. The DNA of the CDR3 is TGTGCCAGCAGGGGCGGCTCCTACGAGCAGTACTTC. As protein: CASRGGSYEQYF.

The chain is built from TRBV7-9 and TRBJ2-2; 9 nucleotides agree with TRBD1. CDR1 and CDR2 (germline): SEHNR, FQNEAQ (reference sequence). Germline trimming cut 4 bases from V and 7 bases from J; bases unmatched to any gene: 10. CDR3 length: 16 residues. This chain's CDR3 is CASSWGPGQGSGELFF. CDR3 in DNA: TGTGCCAGCAGCTGGGGACCGGGACAGGGAAGCGGGGAGCTGTTTTTT.

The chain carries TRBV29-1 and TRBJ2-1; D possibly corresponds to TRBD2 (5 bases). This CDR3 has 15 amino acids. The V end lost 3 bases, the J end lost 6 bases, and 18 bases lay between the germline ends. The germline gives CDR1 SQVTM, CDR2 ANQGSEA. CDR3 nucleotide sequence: TGCAGCGTTGATCCCGGCCGGGGAATTCCCAATGAGCAGTTCTTC. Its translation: CSVDPGRGIPNEQFF.

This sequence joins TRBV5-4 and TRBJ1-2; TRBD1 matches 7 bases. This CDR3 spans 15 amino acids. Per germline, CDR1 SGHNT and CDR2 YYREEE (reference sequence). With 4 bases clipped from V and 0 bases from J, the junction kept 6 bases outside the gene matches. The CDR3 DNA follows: TGTGCCAGCAGCCCGCCGACAGGGCCTAACTATGGCTACACCTTC. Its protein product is CASSPPTGPNYGYTF.

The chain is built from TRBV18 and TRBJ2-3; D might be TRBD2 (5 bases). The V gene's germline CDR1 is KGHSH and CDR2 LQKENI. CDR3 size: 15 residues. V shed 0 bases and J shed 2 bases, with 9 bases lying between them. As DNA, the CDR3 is TGTGCCAGCTCACCACCAGGGAGATTCACAGATACGCAGTATTTT. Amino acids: CASSPPGRFTDTQYF.

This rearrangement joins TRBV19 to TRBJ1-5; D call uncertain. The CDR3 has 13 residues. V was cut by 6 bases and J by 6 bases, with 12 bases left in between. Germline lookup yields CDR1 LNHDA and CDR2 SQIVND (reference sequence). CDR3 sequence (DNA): TGTGCCAGTAGAAGAATGGACGGTCAGCCCCAGCATTTT. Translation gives CASRRMDGQPQHF.

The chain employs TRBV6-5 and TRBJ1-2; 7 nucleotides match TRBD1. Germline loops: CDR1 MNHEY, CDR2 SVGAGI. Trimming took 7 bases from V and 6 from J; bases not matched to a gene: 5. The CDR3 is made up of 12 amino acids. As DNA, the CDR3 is TGTGCCAGCAAGACAGGGACCCATGGCTACACCTTC. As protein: CASKTGTHGYTF.

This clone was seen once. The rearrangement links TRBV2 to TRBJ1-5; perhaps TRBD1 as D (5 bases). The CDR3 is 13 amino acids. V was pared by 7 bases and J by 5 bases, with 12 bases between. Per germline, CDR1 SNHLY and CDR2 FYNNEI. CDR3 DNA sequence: TGTGCCAGCAACCAGGGAGAGGATCAGCCCCAGCATTTT. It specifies CASNQGEDQPQHF.

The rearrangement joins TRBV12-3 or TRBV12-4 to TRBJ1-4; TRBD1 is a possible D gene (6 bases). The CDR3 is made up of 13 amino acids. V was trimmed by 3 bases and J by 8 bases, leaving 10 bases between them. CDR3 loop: CASSLEGGEKLFF. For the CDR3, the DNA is TGTGCCAGCAGTTTGGAGGGGGGAGAAAAACTGTTTTTT.

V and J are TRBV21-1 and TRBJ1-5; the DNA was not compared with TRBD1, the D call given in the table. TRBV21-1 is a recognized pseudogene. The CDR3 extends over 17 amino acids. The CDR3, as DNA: TGTGCCAGCAGCAAAGGGGACAGGGAATATAGCAATCAGCCCCAGCATTTT. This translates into CASSKGDREYSNQPQHF.

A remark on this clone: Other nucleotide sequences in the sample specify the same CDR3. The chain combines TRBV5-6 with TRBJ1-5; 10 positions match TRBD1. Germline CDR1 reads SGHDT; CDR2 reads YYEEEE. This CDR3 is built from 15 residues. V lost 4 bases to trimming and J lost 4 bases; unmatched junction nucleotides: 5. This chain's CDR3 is CASSLRQGANQPQHF. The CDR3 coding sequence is TGTGCCAGCAGCCTCAGACAGGGGGCGAATCAGCCCCAGCATTTT.